This entry lists 27 T cell receptor beta chains sequenced from one sample in a study of T-cell memory formation after mild COVID-19. One entry per CDR3 protein, called by TCRdb with MiXCR from the 5' RACE reads. The profile shows 150,000 or so distinct CDR3 sequences, about 14% of them singletons. Sequencing was done on a sample of PBMCs or a T cell subset sorted from them (not recorded which). The origin of the receptors is an adult woman who had mild COVID-19 (a few samples of this study predate the infection). Cell type and time point are not known.

The chain joins TRBV7-2 to TRBJ2-2; D uncertain. Between the trimmed V and J ends, which lost 1 base and 6 bases, there was a span of 3 bases. The V gene's germline CDR1 is SGHTA and CDR2 FQGNSA. This CDR3 comprises 12 residues. DNA of the CDR3: TGTGCCAGCAGCTTAGATCCCGGGGAGCTGTTTTTT. Translated: CASSLDPGELFF.

The sample holds a few counts of this clonotype. The CDR3 region has the DNA TGTGCCAGCAGTTTCTCGATCAATGAGCAGTTCTTC. The encoded protein is CASSFSINEQFF. The chain employs TRBV12-3 or TRBV12-4 and TRBJ2-1; D unclear. V lost 3 bases to trimming and J lost 6 bases, with 6 bases between them. This CDR3 has 12 residues.

The V call is TRBV21-1, the J call TRBJ2-1; the table's D call of TRBD2 was not tested on the DNA. TRBV21-1 is deemed a pseudogene. This CDR3 comprises 17 residues. CDR3 loop: CASSTGRRTSGYNEQFF. The CDR3 region has the DNA TGTGCCAGCAGCACAGGACGTAGGACTAGCGGGTACAATGAGCAGTTCTTC.

This chain connects TRBV10-3 to TRBJ2-7, with 7 bases aligning to TRBD1. The junction had 7 bases not matched to a gene; V was cut back by 6 bases and J by 11 bases. Germline V lookup: CDR1 ENHRY, CDR2 SYGVKD. The CDR3 totals 11 residues. For the CDR3, the DNA is TGTGCCATCAGGACGGGACAGCTAAAGTACTTC. Translating it yields CAIRTGQLKYF.

Only a few counts were recorded for this clonotype. The chain uses TRBV7-2 and TRBJ2-7, with TRBD2 identical over 8 bases. Germline-derived CDR1 and CDR2 are SGHTA and FQGNSA. V shed 4 bases, J shed 3 bases, and the junction held 5 bases outside the gene matches. There are 14 residues in the CDR3. CDR3 loop: CASSSGLDVYEQYF. CDR3 coding DNA: TGTGCCAGCAGCTCGGGACTAGATGTCTACGAGCAGTACTTC.

This clonotype was detected only a few times. The chain joins TRBV5-1 to TRBJ2-3; a weak D match, TRBD1 (5 bases). Deletions cut 4 bases from V and 0 bases from J, with 15 bases between. The V gene's germline CDR1 is SGHRS and CDR2 YFSETQ. The CDR3 length is 16 residues. The CDR3 bases are TGCGCCAGCAGCCCATTAAGGGGTAGTAGCACAGATACGCAGTATTTT. This sequence encodes CASSPLRGSSTDTQYF.

This clonotype was seen a few times. The CDR3, as DNA: TGTGCCCGGGACCGGGGGGGGCAAGATACGCAGTATTTT. Translated: CARDRGGQDTQYF. The rearrangement joins TRBV30 to TRBJ2-3, with TRBD2 identical over 8 bases. The CDR3 sequence is 13 residues long. Germline CDR1 is GTSNPN and CDR2 is SVGIG (reference sequence). With V trimmed by 8 bases and J by 5 bases, 9 bases remained unmatched.

This clonotype was seen only a few times. The rearrangement links TRBV25-1 to TRBJ2-4; 8 bases line up with TRBD1. Germline V gene data show CDR1 as MGHDK and CDR2 as SYGVNS. Trimming removed 1 base from V and 1 base from J; junction bases left unmatched: 6. The CDR3 loop spans 17 amino acids. The CDR3 sequence is CASSELGQAKAKNIQYF. CDR3 sequence (DNA): TGTGCCAGCAGTGAATTGGGACAGGCGAAGGCCAAAAACATTCAGTACTTC. Combining the CDR3 with reference TRBV25-1 and TRBJ2-4 gives the whole variable domain EADIYQTPRYLVIGTGKKITLECSQTMGHDKMYWYQQDPGMELHLIHYSYGVNSTEKGDLSSESTVSRIRTEHFPLTLESARPSHTSQYLCASSELGQAKAKNIQYFGAGTRLSVL.

This clonotype has more than one count but fewer than ten. The rearrangement links TRBV30 to TRBJ1-2, with 7 bases lining up with TRBD1. Germline trimming cut 5 bases from V and 5 bases from J; bases unmatched to any gene: 8. The CDR3 length is 13 residues. Germline loops: CDR1 GTSNPN, CDR2 SVGIG (reference sequence). CDR3 sequence reads: CAWEEGTEYGYTF. The CDR3 bases are TGTGCCTGGGAAGAGGGGACAGAATATGGCTACACCTTC.

This clonotype was found a few times. This chain joins TRBV5-5 and TRBJ1-1; D is unresolved. Trimming stripped 1 base from V and 0 bases from J, with 13 bases between. From germline, CDR1 is SGHKS and CDR2 YYEKEE (reference sequence). The CDR3 totals 16 residues. CDR3 coding DNA: TGTGCCAGCAGCTTGACTCTTTATTCGGTGAACACTGAAGCTTTCTTT. Translation: CASSLTLYSVNTEAFF.

About this clonotype itself: A much larger clone sits a single nucleotide away, making a read error possible. The chain is built from TRBV4-1 and TRBJ2-7; possibly TRBD1 for D (5 bases). Germline V gene data show CDR1 as MGHRA and CDR2 as YSYEKL. This CDR3 is built from 15 residues. V lost 1 base, J lost 2 bases, and 12 bases lay in between. This chain's CDR3 is CASSQVRQPTYEQYF. CDR3 DNA sequence: TGCGCCAGCAGCCAAGTTAGACAGCCCACCTACGAGCAGTACTTC.

This clonotype was seen more than once but under ten times. The chain links TRBV5-1 to TRBJ1-1, with 9 positions matching TRBD1. Per germline, CDR1 SGHRS and CDR2 YFSETQ. The junction had 12 bases not matched to a gene; V was cut back by 0 bases and J by 12 bases. The CDR3 spans 15 residues. The CDR3 DNA reads as TGCGCCAGCAGCTTGGAAAATCTCGGGACAGGGCGGCCTTTCTTT. Amino acids: CASSLENLGTGRPFF.

The rearrangement links TRBV28 to TRBJ2-3, with D hard to call. Trimming took off 1 base at V and 0 bases at J, with 8 bases between the two ends. CDR1 is MDHEN, CDR2 SYDVKM, per germline. This CDR3 is built from 15 residues. In DNA form, the CDR3 reads TGTGCCAGCAGTTTATTTCGACTTAGCACAGATACGCAGTATTTT. Encoded protein: CASSLFRLSTDTQYF.

The rearrangement links TRBV5-1 to TRBJ2-5; D might be TRBD1 or TRBD2, each matching 5 bases. This CDR3 region has 15 residues. V was trimmed by 3 bases and J by 2 bases, leaving 14 bases between them. Germline values: CDR1 SGHRS, CDR2 YFSETQ. The CDR3 spells CASSSTGAKQETQYF. The DNA of the CDR3 is TGCGCCAGCAGCTCGACCGGGGCAAAACAAGAGACCCAGTACTTC.

This clonotype was seen more than once but under ten times. V usage is TRBV27 and J usage is TRBJ2-7; 7 bases are a match to TRBD2. The CDR3 runs 17 residues. The ends lost 0 bases at V and 1 base at J; junction bases unmatched: 9. Germline CDR1 reads MNHEY; CDR2 reads SMNVEV (reference sequence). CDR3 coding DNA: TGTGCCAGCAGTTTATCGGTCCCTAGCGGAGGTTCCTACGAGCAGTACTTC. It is translated as CASSLSVPSGGSYEQYF.

Only a few counts were recorded for this clonotype. The V gene is TRBV12-5, the J gene TRBJ2-7; D is ambiguous. This CDR3 spans 14 amino acids. V lost 2 bases and J 5 bases, leaving 13 bases between the germline ends. Germline loops: CDR1 LGHNT, CDR2 FRNRAP. In nucleotides, the CDR3 is TGTGCTAGTGGTTTGCAGTGCCGAGGTAACGAGCAGTACTTC. Residues: CASGLQCRGNEQYF.

This clonotype occurred many times. V usage is TRBV11-2 and J usage is TRBJ2-1; TRBD1 is a possible D gene (6 bases). The V gene lost 6 bases and the J gene lost 2 bases, with 8 bases spanning the gap. Germline CDR1 reads SGHAT; CDR2 reads FQNNGV. This CDR3 has 13 residues. CDR3 nucleotides: TGTGCCAGCAGAAGGACAGCCTACAATGAGCAGTTCTTC. Translating it yields CASRRTAYNEQFF.

This clonotype was seen many times. The rearrangement joins TRBV5-5 to TRBJ2-2, with 7 bases aligning to TRBD1. The CDR3 covers 15 residues. The V and J ends lost 5 bases and 0 bases, in that order; junction bases with no gene match: 4. The germline CDR1 and CDR2 sequences are SGHKS and YYEKEE (reference sequence). CDR3 protein: CASSRDSANTGELFF. The CDR3 DNA reads as TGTGCCAGCAGTCGGGACAGCGCGAACACCGGGGAGCTGTTTTTT.

This clonotype turned up a few times. The CDR3 region is CASSLRLAELSYEQYF. CDR3 DNA: TGTGCCAGCAGCTTAAGGCTAGCGGAGCTCTCCTACGAGCAGTACTTC. This chain connects TRBV7-9 to TRBJ2-7; 7 bases are a match to TRBD2. Trimming cost V 2 bases and J 0 bases; bases outside gene matches: 7. The CDR3 extends over 16 amino acids. Germline CDR1 is SEHNR and CDR2 is FQNEAQ (reference sequence).

This clonotype has at least ten counts. The V and J genes are TRBV6-5 and TRBJ2-7; 9 bases are shared with TRBD1. V lost 6 bases and J lost 3; bases outside the gene matches: 6. Germline-derived CDR1 and CDR2 are MNHEY and SVGAGI. The CDR3 loop spans 14 amino acids. Here the CDR3 reads CASRGTGQGYEQYF. The CDR3 DNA reads as TGTGCCAGCAGGGGGACGGGACAGGGCTACGAGCAGTACTTC.

In its sample, this clonotype was seen a few times. The CDR3 DNA reads TGTGCCAGCAGTGACCCGGGGCAGAACCCCTACGAGCAGTACTTC. Its protein product is CASSDPGQNPYEQYF. The rearrangement links TRBV2 to TRBJ2-7; the D call may be TRBD1 or TRBD2 (5 bases each). Between the trimmed V and J ends, which lost 3 bases and 2 bases, there was a span of 14 bases. The CDR3 covers 15 residues. The germline gives CDR1 SNHLY, CDR2 FYNNEI.

The chain is built from TRBV6-5 and TRBJ2-7; D is possibly TRBD1 or TRBD2 (5 bases each). V lost 6 bases, J lost 0 bases, and 15 bases lay in between. CDR1 is MNHEY, CDR2 SVGAGI, per germline. The CDR3 consists of 15 residues. CDR3 sequence: CASRAPGRSSYEQYF. As DNA, the CDR3 is TGTGCCAGCAGAGCCCCGGGACGGAGCTCCTACGAGCAGTACTTC.

The V call is TRBV7-6, the J call TRBJ2-6; perhaps TRBD1 as D (6 bases). Trimming left V 4 bases short and J 0 bases short, with 13 bases between. Germline V lookup: CDR1 SGHVS, CDR2 FNYEAQ. This CDR3 is 17 amino acids long. CDR3: CASSSGQSFSGANVLTF. For the CDR3, the DNA is TGTGCCAGCAGCTCCGGACAGAGTTTCTCTGGGGCCAACGTCCTGACTTTC.

In this sample, this clonotype turned up a few times. The chain joins TRBV20-1 to TRBJ2-3, with 8 bases lining up with TRBD1. Trimming cost V 6 bases and J 5 bases; bases outside gene matches: 10. The CDR3 totals 14 residues. Germline V gene lookup returns CDR1 DFQATT and CDR2 SNEGSKA (reference sequence). The CDR3 nucleotides read TGCAGTGCCCCAAGGACAGGGCGTCGAGATACGCAGTATTTT. Translation: CSAPRTGRRDTQYF.

The rearrangement joins TRBV5-1 to TRBJ1-1; TRBD1 aligns across 11 bases. This CDR3 comprises 17 residues. CDR1 and CDR2 (germline): SGHRS, YFSETQ. The ends lost 5 bases at V and 4 bases at J; junction bases unmatched: 13. The CDR3 region is CASRNTGQGALTTEAFF. DNA for the CDR3: TGCGCCAGCAGGAACACAGGACAGGGGGCATTGACCACTGAAGCTTTCTTT.

J is TRBJ2-2 and V is TRBV30, with D unresolved. The CDR3 is 12 residues long. Germline V gene lookup returns CDR1 GTSNPN and CDR2 SVGIG (reference sequence). Trimming cost V 2 bases and J 3 bases, with 4 bases left between them. CDR3: CAWSQYTGELFF. DNA of the CDR3: TGTGCCTGGAGTCAATACACCGGGGAGCTGTTTTTT.

The sample holds a few counts of this clonotype. The chain uses TRBV20-1 and TRBJ2-5; D is possibly TRBD1 (6 bases). The CDR3 is made up of 14 amino acids. The V gene lost 6 bases and the J gene lost 5 bases, with 19 bases spanning the gap. Germline V gene sequence: CDR1 DFQATT, CDR2 SNEGSKA (reference sequence). CDR3 sequence reads: CSAKRGSGWETQYF. DNA for the CDR3: TGCAGTGCCAAAAGGGGGTCAGGGTGGGAGACCCAGTACTTC.